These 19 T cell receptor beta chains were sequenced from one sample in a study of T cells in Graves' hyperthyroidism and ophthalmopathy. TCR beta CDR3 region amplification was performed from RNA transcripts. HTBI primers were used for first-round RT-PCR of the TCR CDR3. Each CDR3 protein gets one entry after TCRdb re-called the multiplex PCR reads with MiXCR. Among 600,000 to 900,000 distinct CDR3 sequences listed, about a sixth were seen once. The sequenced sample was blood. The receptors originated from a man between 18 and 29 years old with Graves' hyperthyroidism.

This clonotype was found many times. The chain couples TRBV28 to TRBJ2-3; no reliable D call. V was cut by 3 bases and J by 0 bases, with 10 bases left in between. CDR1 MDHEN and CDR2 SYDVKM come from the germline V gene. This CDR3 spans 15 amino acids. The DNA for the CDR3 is TGTGCCAGCAGTTTCGAGTCGGCGAGCACAGATACGCAGTATTTT. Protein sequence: CASSFESASTDTQYF.

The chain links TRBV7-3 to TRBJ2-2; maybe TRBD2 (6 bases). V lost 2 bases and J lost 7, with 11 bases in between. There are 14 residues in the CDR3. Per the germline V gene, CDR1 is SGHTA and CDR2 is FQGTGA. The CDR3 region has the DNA TGTGCCAGCAGCTTAGGCGGGACGGGCGGGGAGCTGTTTTTT. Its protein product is CASSLGGTGGELFF.

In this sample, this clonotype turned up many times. Here the CDR3 DNA reads TGTGCCAGCAGTGTTGAAAGGGGTAACGAGCAGTACTTC. This codes for CASSVERGNEQYF. The V gene is TRBV2, the J gene TRBJ2-7, with a tentative D call TRBD1 (5 bases). CDR1 is SNHLY, CDR2 FYNNEI, per germline. The CDR3 length is 13 residues. Trimming pared 4 bases from V and 5 bases from J, leaving 12 bases between.

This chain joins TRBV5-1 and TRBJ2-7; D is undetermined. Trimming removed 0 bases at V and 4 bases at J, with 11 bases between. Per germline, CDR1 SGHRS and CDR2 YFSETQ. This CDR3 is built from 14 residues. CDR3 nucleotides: TGCGCCAGCAGCTTGGGCCGGGCCGATTACGAGCAGTACTTC. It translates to CASSLGRADYEQYF.

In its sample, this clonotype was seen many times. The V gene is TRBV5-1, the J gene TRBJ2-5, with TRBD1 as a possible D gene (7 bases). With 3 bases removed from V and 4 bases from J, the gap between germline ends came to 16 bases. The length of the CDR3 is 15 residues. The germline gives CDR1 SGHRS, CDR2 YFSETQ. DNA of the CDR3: TGCGCCAGCAGCTCCAAGGGGGCGCGGGGAGAGACCCAGTACTTC. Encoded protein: CASSSKGARGETQYF.

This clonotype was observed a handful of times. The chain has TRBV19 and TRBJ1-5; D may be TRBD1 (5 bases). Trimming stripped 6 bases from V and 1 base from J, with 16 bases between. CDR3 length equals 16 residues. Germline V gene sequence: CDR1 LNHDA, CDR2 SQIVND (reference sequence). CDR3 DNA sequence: TGTGCCAGTAGAGGGGACCCCCAAGGAAGCAATCAGCCCCAGCATTTT. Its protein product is CASRGDPQGSNQPQHF.

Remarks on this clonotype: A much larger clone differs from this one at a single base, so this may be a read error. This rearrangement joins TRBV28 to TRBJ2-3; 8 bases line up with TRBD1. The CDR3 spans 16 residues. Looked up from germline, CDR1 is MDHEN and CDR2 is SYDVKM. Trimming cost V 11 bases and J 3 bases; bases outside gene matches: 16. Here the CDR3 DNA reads TGTGCCGGCAACCATTTTCAGGGGGCGACGACAGATACGCAGTATTTT. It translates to CAGNHFQGATTDTQYF.

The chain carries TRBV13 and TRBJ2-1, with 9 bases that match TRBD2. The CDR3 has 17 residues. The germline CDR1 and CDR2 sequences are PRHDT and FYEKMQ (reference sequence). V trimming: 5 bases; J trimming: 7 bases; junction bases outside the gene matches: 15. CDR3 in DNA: TGTGCCAGCAGCCTCGGGACTAGCCGTCCTAGGGGAAATGAGCAGTTCTTC. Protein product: CASSLGTSRPRGNEQFF.

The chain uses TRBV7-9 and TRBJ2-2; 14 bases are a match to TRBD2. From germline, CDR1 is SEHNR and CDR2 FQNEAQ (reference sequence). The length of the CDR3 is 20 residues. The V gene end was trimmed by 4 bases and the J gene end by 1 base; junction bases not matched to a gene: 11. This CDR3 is CASSSGSGLAGARNTGELFF. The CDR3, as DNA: TGTGCCAGCAGCTCCGGATCGGGACTAGCGGGAGCGCGGAACACCGGGGAGCTGTTTTTT. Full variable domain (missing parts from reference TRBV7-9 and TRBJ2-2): DTGVSQNPRHKITKRGQNVTFRCDPISEHNRLYWYRQTLGQGPEFLTYFQNEAQLEKSRLLSDRFSAERPKGSFSTLEIQRTEQGDSAMYLCASSSGSGLAGARNTGELFFGEGSRLTVL.

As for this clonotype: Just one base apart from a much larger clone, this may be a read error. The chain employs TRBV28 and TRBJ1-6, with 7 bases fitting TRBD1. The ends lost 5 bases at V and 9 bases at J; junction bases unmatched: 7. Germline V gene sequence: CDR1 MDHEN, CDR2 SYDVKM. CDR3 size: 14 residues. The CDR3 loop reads CASSPPGGSSPLHF. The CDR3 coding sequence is TGTGCCAGCAGTCCACCAGGGGGGAGTTCACCCCTCCACTTT.

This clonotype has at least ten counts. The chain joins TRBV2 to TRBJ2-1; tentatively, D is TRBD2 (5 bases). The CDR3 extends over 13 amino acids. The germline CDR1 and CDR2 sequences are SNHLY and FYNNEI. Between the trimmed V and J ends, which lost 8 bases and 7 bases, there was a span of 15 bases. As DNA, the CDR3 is TGTGCCAGCGGGTTGCCTAGCTCGAATGAGCAGTTCTTC. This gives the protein CASGLPSSNEQFF.

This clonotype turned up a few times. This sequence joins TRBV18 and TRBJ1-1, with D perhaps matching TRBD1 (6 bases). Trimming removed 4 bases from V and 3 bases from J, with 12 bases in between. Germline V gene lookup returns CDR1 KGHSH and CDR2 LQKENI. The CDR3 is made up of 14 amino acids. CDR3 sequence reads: CASSLTGGDTEAFF. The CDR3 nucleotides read TGTGCCAGCTCACTCACCGGGGGCGACACTGAAGCTTTCTTT.

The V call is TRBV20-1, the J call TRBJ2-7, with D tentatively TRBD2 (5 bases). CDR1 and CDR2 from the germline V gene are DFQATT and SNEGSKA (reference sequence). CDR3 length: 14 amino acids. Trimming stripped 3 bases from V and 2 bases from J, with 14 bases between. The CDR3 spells CSARRSGSAYEQYF. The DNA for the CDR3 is TGCAGTGCTAGGAGGTCGGGAAGCGCCTACGAGCAGTACTTC.

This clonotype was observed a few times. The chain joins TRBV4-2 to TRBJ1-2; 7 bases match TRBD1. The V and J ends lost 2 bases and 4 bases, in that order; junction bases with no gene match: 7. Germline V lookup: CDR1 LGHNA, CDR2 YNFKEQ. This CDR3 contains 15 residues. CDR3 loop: CASSQNDRVGYGYTF. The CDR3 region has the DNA TGTGCCAGCAGCCAAAATGACAGGGTGGGCTATGGCTACACCTTC.

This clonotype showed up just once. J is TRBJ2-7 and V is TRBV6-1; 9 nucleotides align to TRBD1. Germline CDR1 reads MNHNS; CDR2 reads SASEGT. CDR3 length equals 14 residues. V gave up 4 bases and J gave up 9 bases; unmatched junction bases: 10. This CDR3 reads CASSATGTGPLQYF. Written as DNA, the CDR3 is TGTGCCAGCAGTGCAACCGGGACAGGGCCTTTGCAGTACTTC.

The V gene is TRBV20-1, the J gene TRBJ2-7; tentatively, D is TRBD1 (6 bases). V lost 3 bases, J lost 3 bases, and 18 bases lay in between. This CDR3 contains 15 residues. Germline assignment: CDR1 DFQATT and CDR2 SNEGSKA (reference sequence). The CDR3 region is CSASFGRGFVYEQYF. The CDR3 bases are TGCAGTGCTAGTTTCGGCAGGGGCTTTGTCTACGAGCAGTACTTC.

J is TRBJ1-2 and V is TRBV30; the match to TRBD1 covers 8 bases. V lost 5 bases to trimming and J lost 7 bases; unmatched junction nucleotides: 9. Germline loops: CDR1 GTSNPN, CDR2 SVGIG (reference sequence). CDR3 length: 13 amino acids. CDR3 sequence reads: CAWGIQGAGGYTF. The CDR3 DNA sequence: TGTGCCTGGGGAATTCAGGGGGCGGGTGGCTACACCTTC.

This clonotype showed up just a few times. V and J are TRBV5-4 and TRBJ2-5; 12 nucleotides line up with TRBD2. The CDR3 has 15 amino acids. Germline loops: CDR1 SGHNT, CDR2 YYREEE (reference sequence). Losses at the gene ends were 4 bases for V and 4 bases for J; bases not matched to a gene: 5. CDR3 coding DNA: TGTGCCAGCAGCCAGACTAGCGGGAGCATAGAGACCCAGTACTTC. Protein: CASSQTSGSIETQYF.

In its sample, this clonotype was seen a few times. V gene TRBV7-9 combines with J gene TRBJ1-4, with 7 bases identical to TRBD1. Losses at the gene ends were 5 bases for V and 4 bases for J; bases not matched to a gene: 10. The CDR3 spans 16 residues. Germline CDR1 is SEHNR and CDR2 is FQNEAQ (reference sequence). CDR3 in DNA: TGTGCCAGCAGCCCAGGGGGAGGGGCCCTTAATGAAAAACTGTTTTTT. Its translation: CASSPGGGALNEKLFF.